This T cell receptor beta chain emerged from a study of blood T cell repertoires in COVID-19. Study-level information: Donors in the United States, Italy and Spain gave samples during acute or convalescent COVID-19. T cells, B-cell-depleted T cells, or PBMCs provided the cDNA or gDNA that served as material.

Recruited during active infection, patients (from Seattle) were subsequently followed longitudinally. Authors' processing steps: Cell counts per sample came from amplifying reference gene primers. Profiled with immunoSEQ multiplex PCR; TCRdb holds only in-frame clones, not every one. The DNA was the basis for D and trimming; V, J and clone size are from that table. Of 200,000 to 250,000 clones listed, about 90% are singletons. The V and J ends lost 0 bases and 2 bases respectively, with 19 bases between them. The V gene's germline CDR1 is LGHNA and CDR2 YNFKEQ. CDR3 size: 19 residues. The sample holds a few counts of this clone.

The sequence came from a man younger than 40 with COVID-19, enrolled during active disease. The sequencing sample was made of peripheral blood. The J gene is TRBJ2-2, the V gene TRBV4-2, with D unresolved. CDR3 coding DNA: TGTGCCAGCAGCCAAGATAGATTCTCCCTAGGCTCTAACACCGGGGAGCTGTTTTTT. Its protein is CASSQDRFSLGSNTGELFF.